Below are 4 T cell receptor beta chains sequenced from a single sample in a study of beta chain features in type 1 diabetes. TCRB transcripts that were expressed got sequenced, as all of the isolated RNA had been reverse transcribed. TCRdb's copy holds only in-frame clones and misses some; the assay was immunoSEQ multiplex PCR. Seen here are 120,000 to 150,000 clones, more than 9% observed once, and the top ten hold less than 1.5%. Sequencing was done on a sample of naive CD4+ T cells from blood. These TCRs come from a man aged 18 to 30 in good health.

This clone came up many times. The gene calls are TRBV9 and TRBJ2-1; 14 bases line up with TRBD2. J lost 8 bases, V lost 4 bases, and 8 bases had no gene match. CDR3 length equals 16 residues. The germline gives CDR1 SGDLS, CDR2 YYNGEE. The CDR3 DNA follows: TGTGCCAGCAGCCCCCGACTAGCGGGGGGGAGCGATGAGCAGTTCTTC. Protein: CASSPRLAGGSDEQFF.

The chain combines TRBV9 with TRBJ2-3; maybe TRBD2 (6 bases). Germline V gene data show CDR1 as SGDLS and CDR2 as YYNGEE. The V end was cut by 0 bases, the J end by 9 bases, with 8 bases between. The CDR3 is made up of 12 amino acids. The CDR3 DNA reads TGTGCCAGCAGCGTAGTTAGCGGAACGCAGTATTTT. Its translation is CASSVVSGTQYF.

This chain connects TRBV28 to TRBJ1-2, with 9 nucleotides matching TRBD1. This CDR3 has 14 amino acids. Trimming took 5 bases from V and 10 from J; bases not matched to a gene: 11. Germline CDR1 MDHEN, CDR2 SYDVKM. This CDR3 is CASSRPGTGSNYTF. CDR3 bases: TGTGCCAGCAGTAGACCCGGGACAGGGAGTAACTACACCTTC.

The CDR3 loop reads CSVVGTAYGYTF. CDR3 bases: TGCAGCGTCGTTGGGACAGCCTATGGCTACACCTTC. This chain joins TRBV29-1 and TRBJ1-2, with TRBD1 matching over 7 bases. This CDR3 region has 12 residues. The germline gives CDR1 SQVTM, CDR2 ANQGSEA. V shed 6 bases, J shed 4 bases, and the junction held 5 bases outside the gene matches. The full variable domain, its missing parts supplied by reference TRBV29-1 and TRBJ1-2, is SAVISQKPSRDICQRGTSLTIQCQVDSQVTMMFWYRQQPGQSLTLIATANQGSEATYESGFVIDKFPISRPNLTFSTLTVSNMSPEDSSIYLCSVVGTAYGYTFGSGTRLTVV.